Listed here are 21 T cell receptor beta chains from one sample, sequenced in a study of OX40 agonist ivuxolimab in advanced cancers. The protocol was immunoSEQ multiplex PCR, while the TCRdb copy is restricted to in-frame clones and leaves out a portion. Among some 70,000 clones listed, 89% were seen once. The source was CD4+ or CD8+ T cells sorted from blood, collected in a trial of the OX40 agonist ivuxolimab. The receptors were gathered from an adult with an advanced solid tumor such as melanoma, head and neck, liver or kidney cancer.

The chain links TRBV5-4 to TRBJ1-2; D unresolved. This CDR3 is 13 amino acids long. Germline loops: CDR1 SGHNT, CDR2 YYREEE (reference sequence). The V and J ends lost 0 bases and 8 bases respectively, with 11 bases between them. This CDR3 is CASSLGAERGYTF. In DNA form, the CDR3 reads TGTGCCAGCAGCTTGGGGGCAGAGCGCGGCTACACCTTC.

This chain joins TRBV25-1 and TRBJ1-6, with 7 bases identical to TRBD1. This CDR3 spans 15 amino acids. In germline, CDR1 is MGHDK, CDR2 SYGVNS. V lost 6 bases, J lost 4 bases, and 6 bases stayed unmatched. CDR3 region: CASREDRVYNSPLHF. As DNA, the CDR3 is TGTGCCAGCAGGGAAGACAGGGTTTATAATTCACCCCTCCACTTT.

The chain's CDR3 is CASSSPPLETQYF. CDR3 nucleotide sequence: TGTGCCAGCAGCTCCCCGCCGCTGGAGACCCAGTACTTC. The chain recombines TRBV7-9 with TRBJ2-5; D gene uncertain. Trimming cost V 4 bases and J 5 bases, with 11 bases left between them. This CDR3 comprises 13 residues. Germline V gene sequence: CDR1 SEHNR, CDR2 FQNEAQ (reference sequence).

This clone was observed a handful of times. V and J are TRBV5-1 and TRBJ1-2; 7 bases align to TRBD1. In germline, CDR1 is SGHRS, CDR2 YFSETQ. This CDR3 has 14 residues. With V trimmed by 0 bases and J by 6 bases, 5 bases remained unmatched. CDR3 bases: TGCGCCAGCAGCTTGGTAACAGGGGAGGATGGCTACACCTTC. It specifies CASSLVTGEDGYTF.

The chain joins TRBV7-9 to TRBJ2-1; the match to TRBD1 covers 8 bases. The CDR3 runs 16 residues. The V gene's germline CDR1 is SEHNR and CDR2 FQNEAQ (reference sequence). V was clipped by 5 bases and J by 9 bases; unmatched bases: 15. DNA for the CDR3: TGTGCCAGCAGCCGGGGTCGGCAGGGGGCGCAGGGTGAGCAGTTCTTC. It translates to CASSRGRQGAQGEQFF. The full variable domain, rest sourced from reference TRBV7-9 and TRBJ2-1, is DTGVSQNPRHKITKRGQNVTFRCDPISEHNRLYWYRQTLGQGPEFLTYFQNEAQLEKSRLLSDRFSAERPKGSFSTLEIQRTEQGDSAMYLCASSRGRQGAQGEQFFGPGTRLTVL.

A single count supports this clone. The gene calls are TRBV7-2 and TRBJ2-4; 9 bases are a match to TRBD1. The CDR3 has 16 amino acids. CDR1 is SGHTA and CDR2 is FQGNSA in the germline V gene. V shed 3 bases, J shed 1 base, and the junction held 4 bases outside the gene matches. This chain's CDR3 is CASSLDRGQAKNIQYF. The CDR3 DNA sequence: TGTGCCAGCAGCTTGGACAGGGGACAGGCCAAAAACATTCAGTACTTC.

CDR3 loop: CASSPYQGGETQYF. CDR3 in DNA: TGTGCCAGTAGTCCCTATCAGGGAGGAGAGACCCAGTACTTC. The gene calls are TRBV19 and TRBJ2-5; D is possibly TRBD2 (6 bases). CDR3 size: 14 residues. Germline CDR1 is LNHDA and CDR2 is SQIVND (reference sequence). Trimming took 5 bases from V and 4 from J, leaving 14 bases between them.

This chain links TRBV7-9 with TRBJ2-7; TRBD2 matches 11 bases. V was clipped by 5 bases and J by 2 bases; unmatched bases: 5. CDR3 length equals 15 residues. The germline gives CDR1 SEHNR, CDR2 FQNEAQ (reference sequence). The DNA of the CDR3 is TGTGCCAGCAGCATCGGGACTAGCGGTACCTACGAGCAGTACTTC. Translating it yields CASSIGTSGTYEQYF.

The chain couples TRBV6-5 to TRBJ2-7; D gene unclear. From germline, CDR1 is MNHEY and CDR2 SVGAGI. Trimming shortened V by 2 bases and J by 4 bases, and 6 bases separated the two germline ends. The CDR3 spans 12 residues. In DNA form, the CDR3 reads TGTGCCAGCAGTTACGGCATTTACGAGCAGTACTTC. Its protein is CASSYGIYEQYF.

This chain links TRBV7-2 with TRBJ2-6; 12 bases map to TRBD1. V lost 5 bases to trimming and J lost 4 bases; unmatched junction nucleotides: 6. The CDR3 spans 17 residues. Germline V gene data show CDR1 as SGHTA and CDR2 as FQGNSA. CDR3 nucleotides: TGTGCCAGCAGCCTGGGACAGGGGGCGCCCGGGGCCAACGTCCTGACTTTC. Translated, it gives CASSLGQGAPGANVLTF.

The chain carries TRBV7-9 and TRBJ2-6; 7 bases are shared with TRBD1. Per the germline V gene, CDR1 is SEHNR and CDR2 is FQNEAQ (reference sequence). The CDR3 totals 17 residues. J gave up 1 base and V 1 base, and 4 bases lay outside the gene matches. The CDR3 reads CASSLGQGGSGANVLTF. CDR3 sequence (DNA): TGTGCCAGCAGCTTAGGACAGGGTGGGTCTGGGGCCAACGTCCTGACTTTC.

This chain joins TRBV7-9 and TRBJ2-7; the match to TRBD1 covers 7 bases. CDR3 length: 16 amino acids. Germline V gene lookup returns CDR1 SEHNR and CDR2 FQNEAQ (reference sequence). The V and J ends lost 3 bases and 0 bases, in that order; junction bases with no gene match: 8. For the CDR3, the DNA is TGTGCCAGCAGCTTGGGACAGACGGCGAGCTCCTACGAGCAGTACTTC. Its translation: CASSLGQTASSYEQYF.

This chain connects TRBV14 to TRBJ2-1, with 8 bases lining up with TRBD2. This CDR3 region has 16 residues. With 2 bases clipped from V and 4 bases from J, the junction kept 7 bases outside the gene matches. Germline assignment: CDR1 SGHDN and CDR2 FVKESK. CDR3 nucleotide sequence: TGTGCCAGCAGCCAACGAAGCGGGGGAGGGTACAATGAGCAGTTCTTC. Protein sequence: CASSQRSGGGYNEQFF.

The J gene is TRBJ1-1, the V gene TRBV4-2; 9 positions agree with TRBD1. Germline CDR1 is LGHNA and CDR2 is YNFKEQ. The CDR3 has 16 amino acids. V shed 2 bases and J 1 base; nucleotides not matched to a gene: 5. The CDR3 region is CASSQTDRGRNTEAFF. The CDR3 DNA reads as TGTGCCAGCAGCCAAACGGACAGGGGTCGGAACACTGAAGCTTTCTTT.

This clone has only a few counts. The CDR3 sequence: CASSKIGQGTEAFF. In DNA, the CDR3 is TGTGCCAGTAGCAAGATCGGACAGGGGACTGAAGCTTTCTTT. V gene TRBV19 combines with J gene TRBJ1-1; 9 bases align to TRBD1. Losses at the gene ends were 6 bases for V and 5 bases for J; bases not matched to a gene: 7. This CDR3 has 14 residues. Germline V CDR1 and CDR2: LNHDA, SQIVND (reference sequence).

This clone was seen a few times. The CDR3 protein is CASTSTSGGAEQFF. The CDR3 DNA follows: TGTGCCAGTACGTCGACTAGCGGGGGCGCTGAGCAGTTCTTC. The genes are TRBV19 and TRBJ2-1; 12 bases line up with TRBD2. The CDR3 has 14 amino acids. V lost 7 bases, J lost 9 bases, and 7 bases stayed unmatched. Germline values: CDR1 LNHDA, CDR2 SQIVND (reference sequence).

The chain joins TRBV18 to TRBJ2-3, with D possibly matching TRBD2 (6 bases). CDR1 and CDR2 from the germline V gene are KGHSH and LQKENI. The CDR3 loop spans 13 amino acids. Deletions cut 3 bases from V and 7 bases from J, with 11 bases between. The CDR3 protein is CASSPPGVNTQYF. The CDR3, as DNA: TGTGCCAGCTCACCTCCGGGGGTTAATACGCAGTATTTT.

The chain is built from TRBV6-5 and TRBJ2-7; the D is unclear. The germline CDR1 and CDR2 sequences are MNHEY and SVGAGI. CDR3 length equals 15 residues. V was clipped by 0 bases and J by 6 bases, with 15 bases between them. CDR3 sequence (DNA): TGTGCCAGCAGTTACTCCCGACCTCCCCTCAGCGAGCAGTACTTC. This encodes CASSYSRPPLSEQYF.

The chain carries TRBV5-4 and TRBJ1-6; possible D gene TRBD1, 5 bases. This CDR3 has 15 residues. Trimming pared 0 bases from V and 5 bases from J, leaving 9 bases between. Germline V lookup: CDR1 SGHNT, CDR2 YYREEE (reference sequence). The CDR3 spells CASSLAGINNSPLHF. CDR3 coding DNA: TGTGCCAGCAGCTTGGCAGGGATTAATAATTCACCCCTCCACTTT.

V usage is TRBV11-2 and J usage is TRBJ1-3, with TRBD1 matching over 8 bases. Germline trimming cut 5 bases from V and 2 bases from J; bases unmatched to any gene: 8. The CDR3 totals 16 residues. Germline V gene data show CDR1 as SGHAT and CDR2 as FQNNGV. CDR3 loop: CASSPGTGRTGNTIYF. CDR3 DNA sequence: TGTGCCAGCAGCCCCGGGACAGGAAGAACTGGAAACACCATATATTTT.

As DNA, the CDR3 is TGCGCCAGCCGAGCCGGGGAACAGGGCTACACCTTC. It yields the protein CASRAGEQGYTF. This chain joins TRBV5-1 and TRBJ1-2; D gene unclear. Trimming removed 7 bases at V and 8 bases at J, with 15 bases between. This CDR3 contains 12 residues. Per germline, CDR1 SGHRS and CDR2 YFSETQ.